The 27 T cell receptor beta chains reported below all come from one sample, sequenced in a study of control samples from healthy donors and cancer patients. Measured with immunoSEQ multiplex PCR; TCRdb has only the in-frame clones, and not every one. Of 65,000 to 90,000 clones detected, over 75% appear once; the ten largest clones hold around 18%. Material: blood. These receptor sequences come from a man in his fifties or sixties in good health.

The chain couples TRBV18 to TRBJ1-2; TRBD1 is a possible D gene (5 bases). The germline CDR1 and CDR2 sequences are KGHSH and LQKENI. Trimming removed 0 bases from V and 4 bases from J, with 15 bases in between. CDR3 length: 16 amino acids. CDR3 coding DNA: TGTGCCAGCTCACCACCAAACTTGGGGCGAGGCTATGGCTACACCTTC. It yields the protein CASSPPNLGRGYGYTF.

The chain joins TRBV12-3 or TRBV12-4 to TRBJ2-1; D is uncertain. The length of the CDR3 is 13 residues. V was cut by 0 bases and J by 8 bases, with 8 bases left in between. CDR3 coding DNA: TGTGCCAGCAGTTTAGCGAGGTGGGATGAGCAGTTCTTC. It yields the protein CASSLARWDEQFF.

A single count supports this clone. This rearrangement joins TRBV7-2 to TRBJ2-7; perhaps D is TRBD1 or TRBD2 (5 bases each). V lost 4 bases and J lost 0, with 16 bases in between. CDR1 is SGHTA and CDR2 is FQGNSA in the germline V gene. The CDR3 consists of 16 residues. The CDR3 nucleotides are TGTGCCAGCAGCTCGCCCTGGGGCCGGGGCTCCTACGAGCAGTACTTC. This codes for CASSSPWGRGSYEQYF.

This chain joins TRBV18 and TRBJ1-1; the D gene is possibly TRBD1 (5 bases). CDR3 size: 14 residues. The germline V gene has CDR1 KGHSH and CDR2 LQKENI. V was shortened by 6 bases and J by 3 bases, with 14 bases between the two germline ends. This CDR3 reads CASSLSGGDTEAFF. DNA for the CDR3: TGTGCCAGCTCCTTGTCGGGGGGAGACACTGAAGCTTTCTTT.

The J gene is TRBJ2-2, the V gene TRBV5-4; D is tentatively TRBD1 or TRBD2 (5 bases each). This CDR3 spans 13 amino acids. Trimming stripped 2 bases from V and 6 bases from J, with 8 bases between. Germline lookup yields CDR1 SGHNT and CDR2 YYREEE (reference sequence). The CDR3 DNA sequence: TGTGCCAGCAGCTTAGGGGAGCCCGGGGAGCTGTTTTTT. This codes for CASSLGEPGELFF.

The chain is built from TRBV6-5 and TRBJ2-4; no reliable D call. CDR3 size: 14 residues. The ends were cut back, 0 bases at V and 2 bases at J, with 5 bases in the middle. Germline CDR1 reads MNHEY; CDR2 reads SVGAGI. CDR3: CASSYSGTKNIQYF. CDR3 DNA: TGTGCCAGCAGTTACTCGGGTACCAAAAACATTCAGTACTTC.

V and J are TRBV12-5 and TRBJ2-6; D gene ambiguous. The germline V gene has CDR1 LGHNT and CDR2 FRNRAP. V lost 0 bases and J 3 bases, leaving 9 bases between the germline ends. The CDR3 consists of 16 residues. CDR3 in amino acids: CASGLVMGDGANVLTF. Here the CDR3 DNA reads TGTGCTAGTGGTTTGGTAATGGGTGATGGGGCCAACGTCCTGACTTTC.

In its sample, this clone was seen once. This chain joins TRBV30 and TRBJ2-4; D might be TRBD1 or TRBD2, each matching 5 bases. This CDR3 region has 14 residues. Germline CDR1 and CDR2: GTSNPN and SVGIG (reference sequence). V was cut by 1 base and J by 8 bases, with 15 bases left in between. The CDR3: CAWSGGMHGDIQYF. The CDR3 nucleotides are TGTGCCTGGAGTGGGGGGATGCACGGGGACATTCAGTACTTC.

The chain links TRBV5-6 to TRBJ1-2; D perhaps matches TRBD1 (6 bases). Germline CDR1 reads SGHDT; CDR2 reads YYEEEE. The CDR3 contains 14 residues. V was shortened by 0 bases and J by 7 bases, with 13 bases between the two germline ends. The CDR3 loop is CASSLGQGFPGYTF. The CDR3 region has the DNA TGTGCCAGCAGCTTGGGTCAGGGGTTTCCTGGCTACACCTTC.

The genes are TRBV4-3 and TRBJ1-6; D unclear. V was cut by 0 bases and J by 10 bases, with 13 bases left in between. In germline, CDR1 is LGHNA, CDR2 YSLEER. The CDR3 contains 15 residues. Written as DNA, the CDR3 is TGCGCCAGCAGCCAAGATAATACAGACAAGTCACCCCTCCACTTT. Encoded protein: CASSQDNTDKSPLHF.

This chain joins TRBV7-2 and TRBJ2-1; D possibly corresponds to TRBD2 (7 bases). The germline V gene encodes CDR1 SGHTA and CDR2 FQGNSA. Deletions cut 6 bases from V and 7 bases from J, with 19 bases between. The CDR3 covers 15 residues. This chain's CDR3 is CASSRTGEGGNEQFF. CDR3 nucleotide sequence: TGTGCCAGCAGTCGGACGGGTGAGGGGGGGAATGAGCAGTTCTTC.

This clone was detected only a few times. The chain carries TRBV10-3 and TRBJ1-3; D unresolved. This CDR3 is 14 amino acids long. The V and J ends lost 3 bases and 1 base respectively, with 7 bases between them. Germline values: CDR1 ENHRY, CDR2 SYGVKD. CDR3 bases: TGTGCCATCAGTGAAACTGATTCTGGAAACACCATATATTTT. Its protein product is CAISETDSGNTIYF.

For this clone: It is unclear where the CDR3 begins or ends on the DNA, so no DNA is shown, and the CDR3 is as TCRdb lists it. CDR3 in amino acids: CASRAKGFGEGELFF. V gene TRBV9 combines with J gene TRBJ2-2. The V gene's germline CDR1 is SGDLS and CDR2 YYNGEE. The CDR3 numbers 15 amino acids, ends counted.

V gene TRBV5-6 combines with J gene TRBJ2-5; TRBD1 might be the D (6 bases). The V gene's germline CDR1 is SGHDT and CDR2 YYEEEE. Trimming took off 3 bases at V and 1 base at J, with 13 bases between the two ends. This CDR3 has 15 residues. Here the CDR3 reads CASSSTQGFQETQYF. CDR3 DNA sequence: TGTGCCAGCAGCTCAACACAGGGATTCCAAGAGACCCAGTACTTC.

The count of this clone is one. The genes are TRBV19 and TRBJ2-3; 7 positions match TRBD1. The CDR3 runs 18 residues. V trimming: 0 bases; J trimming: 2 bases; junction bases outside the gene matches: 11. Germline CDR1 and CDR2: LNHDA and SQIVND (reference sequence). The chain's CDR3 is CASSIDSLGGHLTDTQYF. The CDR3 DNA sequence: TGTGCCAGTAGTATAGATAGTCTAGGGGGCCATCTCACAGATACGCAGTATTTT.

The V call is TRBV24-1, the J call TRBJ2-3; no reliable D call. Germline loops: CDR1 KGHDR, CDR2 SFDVKD. V was shortened by 9 bases and J by 0 bases, with 9 bases between the two germline ends. The CDR3 length is 13 residues. CDR3 nucleotides: TGTGCCACCTGTAGAGGAAGCACAGATACGCAGTATTTT. Amino acid sequence: CATCRGSTDTQYF.

The chain recombines TRBV2 with TRBJ1-1; D perhaps matches TRBD1 (5 bases). Trimming left V 3 bases short and J 8 bases short, with 7 bases between. CDR3 size: 11 residues. Germline lookup yields CDR1 SNHLY and CDR2 FYNNEI. Here the CDR3 DNA reads TGTGCCAGCAGTGAGGAGGGGGAAGCTTTCTTT. Translation: CASSEEGEAFF. Based on the CDR3 plus reference TRBV2 and TRBJ1-1, the full variable domain is EPEVTQTPSHQVTQMGQEVILRCVPISNHLYFYWYRQILGQKVEFLVSFYNNEISEKSEIFDDQFSVERPDGSNFTLKIRSTKLEDSAMYFCASSEEGEAFFGQGTRLTVV.

This sequence joins TRBV5-8 and TRBJ1-2; the match to TRBD1 covers 9 bases. The CDR3 has 15 residues. With 0 bases clipped from V and 7 bases from J, the junction kept 7 bases outside the gene matches. The V gene's germline CDR1 is SGHTS and CDR2 YDEGEE. This chain's CDR3 is CASSLDDRGNPGYTF. In DNA, the CDR3 is TGTGCCAGCAGCTTGGATGACAGGGGGAACCCTGGCTACACCTTC.

The J gene is TRBJ1-5, the V gene TRBV6-5, with D perhaps matching TRBD1 (5 bases). Germline V gene sequence: CDR1 MNHEY, CDR2 SVGAGI. The CDR3 contains 14 residues. Between the trimmed V and J ends, which lost 8 bases and 6 bases, there was a span of 17 bases. The CDR3 sequence: CASSGGGESQPQHF. DNA for the CDR3: TGTGCCAGCTCCGGTGGGGGGGAGAGTCAGCCCCAGCATTTT.

This chain links TRBV5-1 with TRBJ2-2; 9 bases match TRBD2. Germline assignment: CDR1 SGHRS and CDR2 YFSETQ. Trimming took 2 bases from V and 1 from J; bases not matched to a gene: 3. The CDR3 spans 16 residues. The CDR3 nucleotides read TGCGCCAGCAGCTTTCCTAGCGGGAAGAACACCGGGGAGCTGTTTTTT. Amino acid sequence: CASSFPSGKNTGELFF. Together with reference TRBV5-1 and TRBJ2-2, the CDR3 gives the full variable domain: KAGVTQTPRYLIKTRGQQVTLSCSPISGHRSVSWYQQTPGQGLQFLFEYFSETQRNKGNFPGRFSGRQFSNSRSEMNVSTLELGDSALYLCASSFPSGKNTGELFFGEGSRLTVL.

This chain uses TRBV6-5 with TRBJ2-3; D is unresolved. Looked up from germline, CDR1 is MNHEY and CDR2 is SVGAGI. This CDR3 spans 14 amino acids. The germline V and J ends were trimmed by 2 bases and 3 bases, with 9 bases remaining between them. The CDR3 nucleotides are TGTGCCAGCAGTTACACCGGACGGACAGATACGCAGTATTTT. Translated, it gives CASSYTGRTDTQYF.

The chain couples TRBV11-2 to TRBJ2-7, with D perhaps matching TRBD2 (5 bases). The CDR3 extends over 13 amino acids. V was shortened by 3 bases and J by 2 bases, with 8 bases between the two germline ends. Germline assignment: CDR1 SGHAT and CDR2 FQNNGV. CDR3 coding DNA: TGTGCCAGCAGCTTGGAGGCTGCCTACGAGCAGTACTTC. This encodes CASSLEAAYEQYF. Combining the CDR3 with reference TRBV11-2 and TRBJ2-7 gives the whole variable domain EAGVAQSPRYKIIEKRQSVAFWCNPISGHATLYWYQQILGQGPKLLIQFQNNGVVDDSQLPKDRFSAERLKGVDSTLKIQPAKLEDSAVYLCASSLEAAYEQYFGPGTRLTVT.

The V gene is TRBV12-3 or TRBV12-4, the J gene TRBJ1-2; D uncertain. Trimming removed 6 bases at V and 4 bases at J, with 6 bases between. This CDR3 is built from 11 residues. CDR3 nucleotide sequence: TGTGCCAGCAGCCGGACCTATGGCTACACCTTC. Translated, it gives CASSRTYGYTF.

The rearrangement uses TRBV12-3 or TRBV12-4 and TRBJ1-2; perhaps TRBD1 as D (5 bases). CDR3 length equals 12 residues. The germline V and J ends were trimmed by 3 bases and 8 bases, with 10 bases remaining between them. CDR3 protein: CASSFGGEGYTF. The CDR3 DNA reads TGTGCCAGCAGTTTTGGGGGGGAGGGCTACACCTTC.

The chain links TRBV10-3 to TRBJ2-3; D possibly matches TRBD1 or TRBD2 (7 bases each). Trimming cost V 9 bases and J 6 bases, with 13 bases left between them. The CDR3 runs 12 residues. Germline assignment: CDR1 ENHRY and CDR2 SYGVKD. CDR3 in amino acids: CAIQGRGDTQYF. The CDR3 DNA reads TGTGCCATACAGGGGCGGGGGGATACGCAGTATTTT.

The chain uses TRBV27 and TRBJ2-5; D may be TRBD2 (6 bases). Germline CDR1 is MNHEY and CDR2 is SMNVEV (reference sequence). This CDR3 is built from 15 residues. V dropped 5 bases and J dropped 5 bases, with 18 bases sitting between them. The CDR3 spells CASSGGTGNAETQYF. The CDR3 DNA reads TGTGCCAGCAGTGGAGGGACGGGCAACGCGGAGACCCAGTACTTC.

The chain joins TRBV21-1 to TRBJ2-3; the table's D gene call, TRBD2, was not cross checked with the DNA. TRBV21-1 is deemed a pseudogene. The CDR3 length is 19 residues. CDR3 bases: TGTGCCAGCAGCAAATCTCTTATTCTAGGGACTAGCGGGAGTGCAACGCAGTATTTT. Protein: CASSKSLILGTSGSATQYF.